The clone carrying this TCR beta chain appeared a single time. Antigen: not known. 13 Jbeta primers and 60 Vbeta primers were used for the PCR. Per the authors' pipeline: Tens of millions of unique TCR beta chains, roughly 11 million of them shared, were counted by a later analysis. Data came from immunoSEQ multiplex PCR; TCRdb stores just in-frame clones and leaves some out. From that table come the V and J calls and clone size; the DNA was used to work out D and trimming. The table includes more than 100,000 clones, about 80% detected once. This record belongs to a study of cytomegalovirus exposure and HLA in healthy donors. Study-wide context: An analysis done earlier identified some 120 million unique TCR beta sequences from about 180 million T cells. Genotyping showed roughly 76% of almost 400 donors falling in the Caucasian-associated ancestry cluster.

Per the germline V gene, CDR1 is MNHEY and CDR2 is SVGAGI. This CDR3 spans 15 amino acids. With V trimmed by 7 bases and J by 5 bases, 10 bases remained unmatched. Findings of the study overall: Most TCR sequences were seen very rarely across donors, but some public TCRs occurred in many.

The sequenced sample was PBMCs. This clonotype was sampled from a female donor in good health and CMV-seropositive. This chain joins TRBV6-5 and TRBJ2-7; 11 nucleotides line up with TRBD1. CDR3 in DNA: TGTGCCAGCAAATCATGGACAGGGGGCGGGGACGAGCAGTACTTC. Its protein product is CASKSWTGGGDEQYF.